This TCR beta chain was identified during a study of blood T cell repertoires in COVID-19 (TCRdb year 2020). With regard to the full study: Samples covering the acute and convalescent phases of COVID-19 were provided by collaborators in the United States, Italy and Spain. Deeply sampled blood TCRbeta repertoires from subjects exposed to, actively infected with, or recovered from COVID-19 were included in the dataset. The repertoires were made available in a free public database intended to serve as a resource for research on the immune response to SARS-CoV-2. The material from the prospective study consisted of cDNA or gDNA derived from T cells, B-cell-depleted T cells, or PBMCs. HLA class I and class II types, where available, came from metadata supplied by the sample provider rather than from assay-based typing. A de-identified subject ID, COVID-19 status, age in years and sex were almost always included in the sample metadata. The samples were drawn from two sources: the first 160 participants of the ongoing ImmuneRACE study, and 1,200 or so subjects contributed by 6 global collaborators.

TCRbeta CDR3 regions were amplified from genomic DNA by means of the immunoSEQ Assay, a bias-controlled multiplex PCR. From the authors' description of their analysis: Within the assay, amplification of reference gene primers was used to estimate how many nucleated cells each sample contained. To quantify the absolute abundance of each unique TCRbeta CDR3 rearrangement, sequence reads were collapsed and filtered. Productive Simpson clonality was computed per sample as the square root of Simpson's diversity index over productive rearrangements. In TCRdb, the immuneACCESS table is reduced to in-frame sequences with V and J assigned. These tables do not hold every clone; where another copy was compared, an unresolved V gene accounts for under half, and the others remain unexplained. V and J calls and clone size are as listed in that table; D and trimming were resolved from the DNA. Counted in this sample were approximately 82,000 clones; more than 85% of them appeared once. The top ten clonotypes cover around 1.2% of the sample.

What the work shows at the level of the full study, not this receptor alone: The quantity of clinical and demographic metadata differed by source and by participant and was supplied without curation.

This clone came up a few times. Its antigen is not yet known. It has no much larger one-base neighbor in the sample; base qualities were not kept. Participants in the prospective study were aged about 18 to 95 years, lived in under 30 United States geographic areas, and enrolled through a virtual design. In the prospective study, cohorts were assigned on the basis of participant-reported clinical history obtained from a screening survey and a study questionnaire. Mobile phlebotomists in the prospective study collected whole blood, serum and a nasopharyngeal or oropharyngeal swab from every participant. Participants in the prospective study had the option to provide additional blood draws and questionnaires over a roughly two-month period. Before DNA extraction, prospective study blood samples were shipped either frozen or at room temperature. From the cysteine up to the phenylalanine, the CDR3 has a length of 16 residues. Only the CDR3 DNA is retained, 48 bases long and in frame from the first base. Trimming accounts for 2 bases at V and 1 base at J, while the number of junction bases matched to no gene is 6. For CDR1 and CDR2, the germline V gene lists MNHEY and SVGAGI.

The sequence was collected from a woman in her fifties or sixties with acute COVID-19. Material: PBMCs or T cells enriched from blood (not recorded which). The V and J segments used are TRBV6-5 and TRBJ1-1, with 8 junctional bases fitting TRBD1. Read as DNA, the sequence is TGTGCCAGCAGTTACGGATGGACAGGGAGGAACACTGAAGCTTTCTTT. Its protein product is CASSYGWTGRNTEAFF.